Shown below are 11 T cell receptor beta chains from a single sample sequenced in a study of blood T cell repertoires in COVID-19. Assay: immunoSEQ multiplex PCR; the TCRdb copy retains only in-frame clones and omits some. Here the sample spans under 350,000 clones, 85% being singletons. Sample: peripheral blood. The receptors were gathered from a human donor in a cohort sampled during active COVID-19.

The CDR3, as DNA: TGTGCCAGCAGTGACTTGACCGGGACAGGGAGGCAGTACTTC. As protein: CASSDLTGTGRQYF. The rearrangement joins TRBV6-4 to TRBJ2-7; 9 bases line up with TRBD1. In germline, CDR1 is MRHNA, CDR2 SNTAGT. V shed 1 base, J shed 9 bases, and the junction held 7 bases outside the gene matches. The CDR3 is 14 residues long.

CDR3 amino acids: CASSLRPRIEGSPLHF. CDR3 nucleotide sequence: TGCGCCAGCAGCTTGAGACCAAGAATCGAGGGTTCACCCCTCCACTTT. The rearrangement uses TRBV5-1 and TRBJ1-6, with D uncertain. This CDR3 spans 16 amino acids. Germline V gene sequence: CDR1 SGHRS, CDR2 YFSETQ. The V gene lost 1 base and the J gene lost 9 bases, with 17 bases spanning the gap.

As for this clone: Other DNA sequences within the sample encode an identical CDR3. The rearrangement joins TRBV4-1 to TRBJ1-1, with 8 positions matching TRBD1. Looked up from germline, CDR1 is MGHRA and CDR2 is YSYEKL. The CDR3 is made up of 14 amino acids. Unmatched junction bases numbered 2, after V lost 4 bases and J lost 1 base. The CDR3 reads CASSLDRANTEAFF. For the CDR3, the DNA is TGCGCCAGCAGCCTGGACAGGGCGAACACTGAAGCTTTCTTT.

This chain connects TRBV5-1 to TRBJ2-3; TRBD1 matches 9 bases. With 3 bases clipped from V and 3 bases from J, the junction kept 8 bases outside the gene matches. Germline CDR1 is SGHRS and CDR2 is YFSETQ. The CDR3 totals 16 residues. As DNA, the CDR3 is TGCGCCAGCAGCTCGGGACAGGGTCTCTCGACAGATACGCAGTATTTT. This gives the protein CASSSGQGLSTDTQYF. The full variable domain, with the rest looked up from reference TRBV5-1 and TRBJ2-3, is KAGVTQTPRYLIKTRGQQVTLSCSPISGHRSVSWYQQTPGQGLQFLFEYFSETQRNKGNFPGRFSGRQFSNSRSEMNVSTLELGDSALYLCASSSGQGLSTDTQYFGPGTRLTVL.

The J gene is TRBJ2-6, the V gene TRBV7-9; the match to TRBD2 covers 13 bases. Per the germline V gene, CDR1 is SEHNR and CDR2 is FQNEAQ (reference sequence). The CDR3 is 18 residues long. V dropped 6 bases and J dropped 2; count of bases not matched to a gene: 7. For the CDR3, the DNA is TGTGCCAGCAGTCCCCTCGGACTAGCGGGAGCTGGGGCCAACGTCCTGACTTTC. As protein: CASSPLGLAGAGANVLTF.

This chain links TRBV2 with TRBJ1-5; D gene ambiguous. The germline V and J ends were trimmed by 4 bases and 4 bases, with 11 bases remaining between them. This CDR3 has 14 residues. Germline CDR1 is SNHLY and CDR2 is FYNNEI. CDR3 loop: CASSGSRGNQPQHF. The CDR3 DNA follows: TGTGCCAGCAGTGGATCAAGAGGGAATCAGCCCCAGCATTTT.

This chain uses TRBV11-3 with TRBJ2-1; weak D call: TRBD2 (5 bases). Germline lookup yields CDR1 SGHNT and CDR2 YENEEA. The CDR3 sequence is 15 residues long. V was shortened by 5 bases and J by 1 base, with 12 bases between the two germline ends. CDR3 protein: CASSRSLESYNEQFF. In nucleotides, the CDR3 is TGTGCCAGCAGCCGTTCACTAGAATCCTACAATGAGCAGTTCTTC.

The CDR3 reads CASSYFSPRGAGANVLTF. CDR3 nucleotides: TGTGCCAGCAGTTACTTCTCGCCTCGCGGGGCTGGGGCCAACGTCCTGACTTTC. The chain links TRBV6-2 or TRBV6-3 to TRBJ2-6; a possible D gene is TRBD2 (6 bases). The CDR3 has 18 amino acids. V was clipped by 1 base and J by 2 bases, with 15 bases between them. The germline CDR1 and CDR2 sequences are MNHEY and SVGEGT.

This rearrangement joins TRBV24-1 to TRBJ2-2; D possibly corresponds to TRBD1 (6 bases). The ends were cut back, 0 bases at V and 8 bases at J, with 9 bases in the middle. CDR3 length equals 14 residues. Germline CDR1 reads KGHDR; CDR2 reads SFDVKD. Here the CDR3 DNA reads TGTGCCACCAGTGATTTGCAGGGGAATGGGGAGCTGTTTTTT. This translates into CATSDLQGNGELFF.

The chain is built from TRBV7-3 and TRBJ2-3, with a weak D call TRBD1 (6 bases). CDR1 is SGHTA and CDR2 is FQGTGA in the germline V gene. This CDR3 contains 14 residues. V was cut by 5 bases and J by 0 bases, with 9 bases left in between. The CDR3 region is CASSLTGSTDTQYF. CDR3 coding DNA: TGTGCCAGCAGCCTTACAGGGAGCACAGATACGCAGTATTTT.

The V and J genes are TRBV7-9 and TRBJ1-5; maybe TRBD1 (6 bases). V was clipped by 5 bases and J by 6 bases, with 17 bases between them. The CDR3 contains 15 residues. The germline V gene encodes CDR1 SEHNR and CDR2 FQNEAQ (reference sequence). The CDR3 here is CASSPQGTSGQPQHF. DNA for the CDR3: TGTGCCAGCAGCCCCCAGGGGACATCTGGTCAGCCCCAGCATTTT.